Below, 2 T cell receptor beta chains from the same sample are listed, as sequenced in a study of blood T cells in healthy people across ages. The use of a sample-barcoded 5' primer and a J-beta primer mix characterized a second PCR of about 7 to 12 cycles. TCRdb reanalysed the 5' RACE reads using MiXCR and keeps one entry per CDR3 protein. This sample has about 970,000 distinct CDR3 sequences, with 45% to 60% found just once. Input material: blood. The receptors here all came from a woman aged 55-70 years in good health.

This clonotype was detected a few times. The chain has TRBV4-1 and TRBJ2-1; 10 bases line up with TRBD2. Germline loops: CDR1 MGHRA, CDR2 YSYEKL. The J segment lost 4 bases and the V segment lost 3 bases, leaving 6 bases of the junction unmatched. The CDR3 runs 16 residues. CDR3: CASSQAASGRYNEQFF. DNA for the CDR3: TGCGCCAGCAGCCAGGCAGCTAGCGGGAGATACAATGAGCAGTTCTTC.

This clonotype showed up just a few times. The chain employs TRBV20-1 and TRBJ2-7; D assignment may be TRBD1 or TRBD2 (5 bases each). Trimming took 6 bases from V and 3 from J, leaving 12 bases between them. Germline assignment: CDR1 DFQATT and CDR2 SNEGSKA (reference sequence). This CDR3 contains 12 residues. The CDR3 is CSATGDRYEQYF. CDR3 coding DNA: TGCAGTGCCACTGGGGACCGCTACGAGCAGTACTTC.